The 4 T cell receptor beta chains presented below share a single source sample, sequenced in a study of blood T cells in healthy people across ages. A J-beta primer mix and a sample-barcoded 5' primer were used in a second PCR of roughly 6 to 12 cycles. TCRdb independently ran MiXCR on the 5' RACE reads; one entry per CDR3 protein. The sample shows under 850,000 distinct CDR3 sequences, approximately 35% of them seen only once. Input material: blood. The receptors derive from a man aged 18 to 29 in good health.

V gene TRBV6-1 combines with J gene TRBJ1-1; D unresolved. Trimming took off 7 bases at V and 6 bases at J, with 12 bases between the two ends. Germline V gives CDR1 MNHNS, CDR2 SASEGT. CDR3 length: 12 residues. The CDR3 sequence is CASMDLKPEAFF. The CDR3, as DNA: TGTGCCAGCATGGATCTGAAGCCTGAAGCTTTCTTT.

The rearrangement joins TRBV4-1 to TRBJ2-7; no firm D call. The CDR3 is 14 amino acids. Per the germline V gene, CDR1 is MGHRA and CDR2 is YSYEKL. Trimming cost V 0 bases and J 7 bases, with 13 bases left between them. The CDR3 region is CASSQDSSSNEQYF. The CDR3 nucleotides read TGCGCCAGCAGCCAAGATAGTTCCAGCAATGAGCAGTACTTC.

This clonotype was picked up many times. This rearrangement joins TRBV29-1 to TRBJ1-2, with 7 bases matching TRBD1. Germline CDR1 SQVTM, CDR2 ANQGSEA. This CDR3 is 11 amino acids long. J lost 8 bases, V lost 6 bases, and 6 bases had no gene match. For the CDR3, the DNA is TGCAGCGTGGACAGGACTGGAGGCTACACCTTC. This encodes CSVDRTGGYTF.

V is TRBV29-1 and J is TRBJ2-5; tentatively, D is TRBD2 (5 bases). The CDR3 has 14 residues. Trimming stripped 4 bases from V and 11 bases from J, with 23 bases between. Germline assignment: CDR1 SQVTM and CDR2 ANQGSEA. The CDR3 loop reads CSVGHWTGLWWQYF. The DNA for the CDR3 is TGCAGCGTTGGACACTGGACTGGCCTCTGGTGGCAGTACTTC.